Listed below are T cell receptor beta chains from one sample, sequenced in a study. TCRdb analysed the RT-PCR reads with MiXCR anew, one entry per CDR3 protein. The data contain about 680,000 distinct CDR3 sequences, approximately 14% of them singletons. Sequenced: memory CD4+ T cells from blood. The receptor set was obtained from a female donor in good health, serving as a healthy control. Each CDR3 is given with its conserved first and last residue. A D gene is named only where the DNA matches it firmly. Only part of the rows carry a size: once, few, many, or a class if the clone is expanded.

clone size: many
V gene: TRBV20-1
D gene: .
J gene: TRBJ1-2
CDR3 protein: CSAGSQGGGSYTF
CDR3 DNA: TGCAGTGCCGGGTCGCAGGGAGGAGGGAGCTACACCTTC

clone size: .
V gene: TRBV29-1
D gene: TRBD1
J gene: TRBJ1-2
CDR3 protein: CSALTGETGYTF
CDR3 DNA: TGCAGCGCGCTGACAGGGGAGACTGGCTACACCTTC

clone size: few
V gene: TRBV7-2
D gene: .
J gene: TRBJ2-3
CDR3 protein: CASSPGAARTDTQYF
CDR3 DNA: TGTGCCAGCAGCCCCGGAGCGGCTCGCACAGATACGCAGTATTTT

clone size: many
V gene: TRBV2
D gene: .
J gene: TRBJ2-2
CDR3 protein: CASSDNTGELFF
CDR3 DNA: TGTGCCAGCAGTGACAACACCGGGGAGCTGTTTTTT

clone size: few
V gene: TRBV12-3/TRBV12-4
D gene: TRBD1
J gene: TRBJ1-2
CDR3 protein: CASRETGTHGYTF
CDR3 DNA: TGTGCCAGCAGAGAGACAGGGACCCATGGCTACACCTTC

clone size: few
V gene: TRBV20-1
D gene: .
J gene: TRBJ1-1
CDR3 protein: CSAKTPQEYTEAFF
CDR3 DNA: TGCAGTGCTAAGACGCCACAGGAGTACACTGAAGCTTTCTTT

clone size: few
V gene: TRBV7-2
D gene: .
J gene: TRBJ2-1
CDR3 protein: CASSLAGAHNEQFF
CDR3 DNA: TGTGCCAGCAGCTTAGCGGGAGCCCACAATGAGCAGTTCTTC

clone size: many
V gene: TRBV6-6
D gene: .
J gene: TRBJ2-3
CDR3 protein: CASSYTATTDTQYF
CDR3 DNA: TGTGCCAGCAGTTACACGGCTACTACAGATACGCAGTATTTT

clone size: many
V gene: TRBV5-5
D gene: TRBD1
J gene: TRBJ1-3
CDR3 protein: CASSSGGHSGNTIYF
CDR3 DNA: TGTGCCAGCAGCTCAGGGGGTCACTCTGGAAACACCATATATTTT

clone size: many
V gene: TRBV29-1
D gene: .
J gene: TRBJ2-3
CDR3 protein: CSVGGADTQYF
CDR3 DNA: TGCAGCGTTGGGGGGGCAGATACGCAGTATTTT

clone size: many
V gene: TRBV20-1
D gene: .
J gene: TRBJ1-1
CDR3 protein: CSARDPNTEAFF
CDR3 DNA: TGCAGTGCTAGAGATCCAAACACTGAAGCTTTCTTT

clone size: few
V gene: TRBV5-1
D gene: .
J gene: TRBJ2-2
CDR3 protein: CASSRGALPNTGELFF
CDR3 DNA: TGCGCCAGCAGCCGGGGTGCACTCCCGAACACCGGGGAGCTGTTTTTT

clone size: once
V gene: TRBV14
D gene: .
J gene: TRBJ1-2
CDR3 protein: CASSQDAGATYGYTF
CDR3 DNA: TGTGCCAGCAGCCAAGATGCAGGGGCGACCTATGGCTACACCTTC

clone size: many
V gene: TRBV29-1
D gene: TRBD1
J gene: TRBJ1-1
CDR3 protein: CSVQGEGAFF
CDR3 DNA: TGCAGCGTACAGGGGGAGGGAGCTTTCTTT

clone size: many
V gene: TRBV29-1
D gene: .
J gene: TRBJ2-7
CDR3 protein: CSVDTTARNEQYF
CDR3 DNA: TGCAGCGTCGACACCACCGCGCGGAACGAGCAGTACTTC

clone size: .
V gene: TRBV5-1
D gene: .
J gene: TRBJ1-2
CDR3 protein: CASSLASAAPYYGYTF
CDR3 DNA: TGCGCCAGCAGCTTGGCGTCAGCCGCACCCTACTATGGCTACACCTTC

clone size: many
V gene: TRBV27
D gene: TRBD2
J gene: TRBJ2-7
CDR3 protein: CASSSPTSGRSYEQYF
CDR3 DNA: TGTGCCAGCAGTTCACCGACTAGCGGGAGATCCTACGAGCAGTACTTC

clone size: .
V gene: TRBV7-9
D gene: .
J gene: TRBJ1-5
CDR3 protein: CASSSGEFNQPQHF
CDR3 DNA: TGTGCCAGCAGCTCCGGAGAGTTTAATCAGCCCCAGCATTTT

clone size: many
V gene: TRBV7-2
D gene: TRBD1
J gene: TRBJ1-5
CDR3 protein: CASSSGQGSNQPQHF
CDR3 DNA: TGTGCCAGCAGCTCGGGACAGGGGAGCAATCAGCCCCAGCATTTT

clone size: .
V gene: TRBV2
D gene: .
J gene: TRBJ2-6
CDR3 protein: CASSEETSGANVLTF
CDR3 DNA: TGTGCCAGCAGTGAAGAGACCTCTGGGGCCAACGTCCTGACTTTC

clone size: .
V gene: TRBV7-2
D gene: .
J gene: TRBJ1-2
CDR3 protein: CASGQFNYGYTF
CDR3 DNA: TGTGCCAGCGGCCAATTTAACTATGGCTACACCTTC

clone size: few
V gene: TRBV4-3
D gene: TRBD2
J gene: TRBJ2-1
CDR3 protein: CASSQESRRVREDYNEQFF
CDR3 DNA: TGCGCCAGCAGCCAAGAGTCTCGTCGGGTGCGGGAGGACTACAATGAGCAGTTCTTC

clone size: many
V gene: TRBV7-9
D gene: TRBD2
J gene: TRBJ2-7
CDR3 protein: CASSLLLAGGSYEQYF
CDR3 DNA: TGTGCCAGCAGCTTATTACTAGCGGGAGGTTCCTACGAGCAGTACTTC

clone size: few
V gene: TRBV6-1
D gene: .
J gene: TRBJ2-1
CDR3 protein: CASREYRVHSDEQFF
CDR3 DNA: TGTGCCAGCAGGGAGTATCGGGTCCACAGCGATGAGCAGTTCTTC

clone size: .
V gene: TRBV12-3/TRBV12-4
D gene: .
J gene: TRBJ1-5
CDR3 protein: CASSLEGPRQPQHF
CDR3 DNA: TGTGCCAGCAGTTTAGAGGGCCCACGCCAGCCCCAGCATTTT

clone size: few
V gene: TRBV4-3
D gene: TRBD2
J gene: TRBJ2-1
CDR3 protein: CASSQLRSGTNEQFF
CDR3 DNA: TGCGCCAGCAGCCAACTACGGAGCGGGACCAATGAGCAGTTCTTC

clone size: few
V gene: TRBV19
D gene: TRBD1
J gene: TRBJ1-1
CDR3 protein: CATALQGAVMNTEAFF
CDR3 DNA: TGTGCCACCGCACTTCAGGGGGCGGTTATGAACACTGAAGCTTTCTTT

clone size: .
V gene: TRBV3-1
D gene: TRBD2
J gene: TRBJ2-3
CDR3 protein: CASSQDLAGAPTDTQYF
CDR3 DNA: TGTGCCAGCAGCCAAGATCTTGCGGGAGCACCCACAGATACGCAGTATTTT

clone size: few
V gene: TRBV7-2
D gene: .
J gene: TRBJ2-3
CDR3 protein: CASSFRTLGRTDTQYF
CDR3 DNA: TGTGCCAGCAGCTTCAGAACTCTGGGGCGCACAGATACGCAGTATTTT

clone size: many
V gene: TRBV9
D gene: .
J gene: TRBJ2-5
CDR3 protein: CASSVWRQGTQYF
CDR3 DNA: TGTGCCAGCAGCGTATGGAGGCAGGGGACCCAGTACTTC

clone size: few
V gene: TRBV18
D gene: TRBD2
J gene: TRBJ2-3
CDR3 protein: CASSPFPSGNFDTQYF
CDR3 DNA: TGTGCCAGCTCACCATTTCCTAGCGGGAATTTCGATACGCAGTATTTT

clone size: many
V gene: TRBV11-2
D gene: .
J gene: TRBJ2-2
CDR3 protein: CASSQQTGGNTGELFF
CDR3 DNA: TGTGCCAGCAGCCAACAAACCGGGGGGAACACCGGGGAGCTGTTTTTT

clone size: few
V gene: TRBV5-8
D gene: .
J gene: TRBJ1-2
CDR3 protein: CASSLLRTNYGYTF
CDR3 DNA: TGTGCCAGCAGCTTGTTACGGACTAACTATGGCTACACCTTC

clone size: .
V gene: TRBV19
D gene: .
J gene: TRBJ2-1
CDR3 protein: CASSINREGEQFF
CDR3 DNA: TGTGCCAGTAGTATTAACAGGGAGGGTGAGCAGTTCTTC

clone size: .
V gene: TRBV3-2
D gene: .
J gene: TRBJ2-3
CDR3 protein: CASSQEPGFTDTQYF
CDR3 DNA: TGTGCCAGCAGCCAAGAACCGGGATTCACAGATACGCAGTATTTT

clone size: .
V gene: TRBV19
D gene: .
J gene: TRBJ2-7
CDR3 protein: CASSGILAGEQYF
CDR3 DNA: TGTGCCAGTAGTGGGATACTAGCTGGCGAGCAGTACTTC

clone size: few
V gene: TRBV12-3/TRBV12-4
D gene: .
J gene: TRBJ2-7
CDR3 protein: CASTREGRVVSGEQYF
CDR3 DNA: TGTGCCAGCACCCGAGAGGGCAGGGTAGTATCGGGTGAGCAGTACTTC

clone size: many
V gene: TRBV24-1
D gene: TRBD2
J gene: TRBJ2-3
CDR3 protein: CATRGGVPTDTQYF
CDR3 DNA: TGTGCCACCCGCGGGGGGGTGCCGACAGATACGCAGTATTTT

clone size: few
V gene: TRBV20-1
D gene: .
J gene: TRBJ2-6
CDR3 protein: CSALTTSGANVLTF
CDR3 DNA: TGCAGTGCCCTCACTACATCTGGGGCCAACGTCCTGACTTTC

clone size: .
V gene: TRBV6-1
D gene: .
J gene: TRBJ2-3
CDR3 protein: CASSGAASQQDTQYF
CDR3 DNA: TGTGCCAGCAGTGGAGCGGCTTCACAGCAAGATACGCAGTATTTT

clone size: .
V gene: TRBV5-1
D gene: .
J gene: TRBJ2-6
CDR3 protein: CASSSSLSGANVLTF
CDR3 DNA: TGCGCCAGCAGCTCTAGCCTCTCTGGGGCCAACGTCCTGACTTTC

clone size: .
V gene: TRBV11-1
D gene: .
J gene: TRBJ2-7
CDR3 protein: CASSLAGSGTYVDEQYF
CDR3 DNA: TGTGCCAGCAGCTTAGCGGGGTCGGGGACGTACGTTGACGAGCAGTACTTC

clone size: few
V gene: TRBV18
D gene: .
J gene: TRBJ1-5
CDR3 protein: CASSPVRGDQPQHF
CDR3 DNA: TGTGCCAGCTCACCAGTGCGCGGGGATCAGCCCCAGCATTTT

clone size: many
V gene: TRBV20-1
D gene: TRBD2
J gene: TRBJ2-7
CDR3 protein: CSAEVSGIYEQYF
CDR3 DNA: TGCAGTGCAGAAGTTAGCGGGATCTACGAGCAGTACTTC

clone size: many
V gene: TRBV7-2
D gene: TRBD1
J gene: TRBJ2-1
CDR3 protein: CASSPRGQGNNEQFF
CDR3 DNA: TGTGCCAGCAGCCCAAGGGGACAGGGAAACAATGAGCAGTTCTTC

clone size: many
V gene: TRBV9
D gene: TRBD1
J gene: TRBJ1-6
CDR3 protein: CASSVGTGPSPLHF
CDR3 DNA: TGTGCCAGCAGCGTCGGGACAGGGCCTTCACCCCTCCACTTT

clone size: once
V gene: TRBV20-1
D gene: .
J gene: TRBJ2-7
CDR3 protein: CSARGIQGPYEQYF
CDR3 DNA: TGCAGTGCTAGAGGTATACAGGGTCCCTACGAGCAGTACTTC

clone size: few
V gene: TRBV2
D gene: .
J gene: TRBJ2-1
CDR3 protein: CASTLAGVPNEQFF
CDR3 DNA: TGTGCCAGCACCTTGGCAGGGGTCCCCAATGAGCAGTTCTTC

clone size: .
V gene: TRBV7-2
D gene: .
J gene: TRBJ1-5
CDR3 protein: CASSPPHQPQHF
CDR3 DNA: TGTGCCAGCAGCCCCCCGCATCAGCCCCAGCATTTT

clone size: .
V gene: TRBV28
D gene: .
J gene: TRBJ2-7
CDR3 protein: CASSSPGTAAYEQYF
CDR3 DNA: TGTGCCAGCAGTTCCCCCGGGACGGCCGCCTACGAGCAGTACTTC

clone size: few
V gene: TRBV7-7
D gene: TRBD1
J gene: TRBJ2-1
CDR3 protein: CASSADRSHEQFF
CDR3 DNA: TGTGCTAGCAGCGCGGACAGGTCCCATGAGCAGTTCTTC

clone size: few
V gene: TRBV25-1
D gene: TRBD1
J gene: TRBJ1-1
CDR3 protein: CASSESGGAFF
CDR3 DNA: TGTGCCAGCAGTGAGTCAGGGGGAGCTTTCTTT

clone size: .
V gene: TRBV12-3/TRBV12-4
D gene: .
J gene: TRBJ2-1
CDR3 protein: CASSLGAADLYNEQFF
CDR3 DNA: TGTGCCAGCAGTTTGGGTGCAGCGGACCTCTACAATGAGCAGTTCTTC

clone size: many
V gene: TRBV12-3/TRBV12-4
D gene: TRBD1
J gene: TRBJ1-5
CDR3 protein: CASRDRAGGDGQPQHF
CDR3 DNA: TGTGCCAGCAGGGACAGAGCAGGGGGCGATGGGCAGCCCCAGCATTTT

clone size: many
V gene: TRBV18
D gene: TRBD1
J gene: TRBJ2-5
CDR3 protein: CASSPGQGGQYF
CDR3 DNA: TGTGCCAGCTCACCCGGACAGGGAGGCCAGTACTTC

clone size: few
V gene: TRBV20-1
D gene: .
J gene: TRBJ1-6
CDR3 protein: CSALTPSGDDINPNF
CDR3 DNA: TGCAGTGCTCTCACTCCATCAGGGGACGACATTAACCCTAACTTT

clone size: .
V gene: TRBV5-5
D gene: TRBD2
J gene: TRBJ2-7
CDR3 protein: CASSWDPTSGRYEQYF
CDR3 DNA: TGTGCCAGCAGCTGGGACCCCACTAGCGGGAGGTACGAGCAGTACTTC

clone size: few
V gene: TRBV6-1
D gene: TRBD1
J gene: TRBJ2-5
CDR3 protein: CASRDRGRWAQETQYF
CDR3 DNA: TGTGCCAGCAGGGACAGGGGGCGTTGGGCCCAAGAGACCCAGTACTTC

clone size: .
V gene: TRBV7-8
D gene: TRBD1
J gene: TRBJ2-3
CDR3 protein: CASGRTGYTDTQYF
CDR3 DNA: TGTGCCAGCGGTAGGACAGGGTACACAGATACGCAGTATTTT

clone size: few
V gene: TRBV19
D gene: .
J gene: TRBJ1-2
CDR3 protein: CATSGARGYTF
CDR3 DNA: TGTGCCACCTCAGGGGCCCGTGGCTACACCTTC